This TCR beta chain was identified in a study of OX40 agonist ivuxolimab in advanced cancers. Looking at the study overall: Aged roughly 23 to 79 with a mean of 60 years, they were less than 90% male.

The CDR3 spans 15 residues. Worth noting for this clone: Its antigen is not known.

Study-wide results and limits: CD4+ and CD8+ T cells in blood underwent clonal expansion by week 6 at 0.1 to 3.0 mg/kg. The investigators did not determine what antigen specificity the expanded peripheral T cells had.

Measured with immunoSEQ multiplex PCR; TCRdb has only the in-frame clones, and not every one. The profile shows some 80,000 clones, 84% of them singletons. This specimen consisted of CD4+ or CD8+ T cells sorted from blood, obtained in a trial of the OX40 agonist ivuxolimab. This rearrangement joins TRBV21-1 to TRBJ2-7; the table calls TRBD2, which could not be checked here. TRBV21-1 constitutes a pseudogene. The clonotype was recovered from an adult with an advanced solid tumor such as melanoma, head and neck, liver or kidney cancer. Written as DNA, the CDR3 is TGTGCCAGCAGCGGTCGGAGCGCCCAACCCTACGAGCAGTACTTC. The encoded protein is CASSGRSAQPYEQYF.